This T cell receptor beta chain was recorded in a study of metastatic and nonmetastatic thyroid tumors. CDR3 length: 15 amino acids. Trimming cost V 0 bases and J 7 bases, with 16 bases left between them. CDR1 is SQVTM and CDR2 is ANQGSEA in the germline V gene. Using MiXCR, TCRdb reanalyzed the PCR reads. The data hold some 16,000 clones, with approximately 25% observed a single time. This clone was counted at least ten times. Before thyroid surgery, none of the patients had received any treatment. The V call is TRBV29-1, the J call TRBJ2-1; tentative D call: TRBD1 (6 bases). The TCR comes from a male donor with papillary thyroid cancer or a benign thyroid nodule (not recorded which). Some clones in this sample may be carry-over from other donors' samples. The sequenced sample was tumor tissue. The CDR3 DNA follows: TGCAGCGTTGAAGATCCAGGGGTTTTGGGTAATGAGCAGTTCTTC. It yields the protein CSVEDPGVLGNEQFF.